This T cell receptor beta chain was captured in a study of blood T cell repertoires in COVID-19. Study-wide background: Whether acute or convalescent, the COVID-19 samples came from the United States, Italy and Spain. T cells, B-cell-depleted T cells, or PBMCs supplied cDNA or gDNA.

Original data processing: The assay estimated nucleated cells by amplifying reference gene primers. Measured with immunoSEQ multiplex PCR; TCRdb has only the in-frame clones, and not every one. V, J and clone size are those of that table, while D and trimming were read from the DNA. The table lists 130,000 or so clones, 79% of them singletons, with around 5% in the top ten. Seattle patients were enrolled while actively infected and followed longitudinally. The source is a woman between 70 and 85 years old with COVID-19, enrolled during active disease. Sequencing was done on a sample of peripheral blood.

Written as DNA, the CDR3 is TGTGCCAGCAGCAGGGGGTCCTACAATGAGCAGTTCTTC. This gives the protein CASSRGSYNEQFF. The rearrangement links TRBV7-3 to TRBJ2-1; D perhaps matches TRBD1 (6 bases). Germline loops: CDR1 SGHTA, CDR2 FQGTGA. CDR3 size: 13 residues. The V and J ends lost 5 bases and 1 base respectively, with 6 bases between them.